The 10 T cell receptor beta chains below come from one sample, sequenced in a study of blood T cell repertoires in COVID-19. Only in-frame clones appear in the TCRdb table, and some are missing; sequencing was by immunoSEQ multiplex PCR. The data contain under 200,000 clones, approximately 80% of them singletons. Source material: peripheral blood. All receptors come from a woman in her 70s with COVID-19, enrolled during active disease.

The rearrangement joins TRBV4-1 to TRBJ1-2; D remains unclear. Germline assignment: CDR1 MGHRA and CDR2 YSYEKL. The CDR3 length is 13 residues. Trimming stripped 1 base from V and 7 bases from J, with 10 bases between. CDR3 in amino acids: CASSQVAGGGYTF. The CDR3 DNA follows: TGCGCCAGCAGCCAAGTAGCGGGAGGTGGCTACACCTTC.

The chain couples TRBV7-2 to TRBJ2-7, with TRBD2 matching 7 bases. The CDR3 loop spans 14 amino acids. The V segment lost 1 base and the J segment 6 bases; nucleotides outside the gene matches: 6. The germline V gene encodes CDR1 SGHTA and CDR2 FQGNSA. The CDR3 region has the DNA TGTGCCAGCAGCTTAGTTGCGGGAGCACGCGAGCAGTACTTC. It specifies CASSLVAGAREQYF. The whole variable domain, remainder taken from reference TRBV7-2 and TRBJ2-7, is GAGVSQSPSNKVTEKGKDVELRCDPISGHTALYWYRQSLGQGLEFLIYFQGNSAPDKSGLPSDRFSAERTGGSVSTLTIQRTQQEDSAVYLCASSLVAGAREQYFGPGTRLTVT.

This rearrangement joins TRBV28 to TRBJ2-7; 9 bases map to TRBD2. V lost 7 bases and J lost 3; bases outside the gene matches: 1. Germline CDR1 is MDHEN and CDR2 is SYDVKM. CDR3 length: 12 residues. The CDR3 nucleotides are TGTGCCAGCACTAGCGGGAACTACGAGCAGTACTTC. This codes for CASTSGNYEQYF.

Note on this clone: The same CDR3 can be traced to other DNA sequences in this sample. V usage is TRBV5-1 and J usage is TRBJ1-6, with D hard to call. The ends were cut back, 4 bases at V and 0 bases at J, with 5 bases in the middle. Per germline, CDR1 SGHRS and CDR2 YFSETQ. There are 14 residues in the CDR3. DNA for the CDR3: TGCGCCAGCAGCGCCAGCTCCTATAATTCACCCCTCCACTTT. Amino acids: CASSASSYNSPLHF.

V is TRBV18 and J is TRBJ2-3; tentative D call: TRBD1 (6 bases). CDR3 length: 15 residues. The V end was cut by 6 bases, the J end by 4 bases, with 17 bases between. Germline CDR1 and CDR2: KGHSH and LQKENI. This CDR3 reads CASSIHRVVPDTQYF. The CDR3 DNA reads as TGTGCCAGCTCGATCCACAGGGTTGTCCCAGATACGCAGTATTTT.

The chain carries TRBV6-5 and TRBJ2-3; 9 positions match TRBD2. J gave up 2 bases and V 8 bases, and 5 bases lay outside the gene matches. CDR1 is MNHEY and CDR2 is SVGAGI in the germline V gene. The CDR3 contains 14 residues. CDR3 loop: CASHRLAATDTQYF. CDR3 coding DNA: TGTGCCAGCCACCGACTAGCGGCCACAGATACGCAGTATTTT.

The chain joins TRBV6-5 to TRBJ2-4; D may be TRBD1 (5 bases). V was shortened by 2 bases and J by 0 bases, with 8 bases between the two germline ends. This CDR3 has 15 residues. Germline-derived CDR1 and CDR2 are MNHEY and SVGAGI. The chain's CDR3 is CASSYMGLAKNIQYF. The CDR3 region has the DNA TGTGCCAGCAGTTACATGGGGCTAGCCAAAAACATTCAGTACTTC.

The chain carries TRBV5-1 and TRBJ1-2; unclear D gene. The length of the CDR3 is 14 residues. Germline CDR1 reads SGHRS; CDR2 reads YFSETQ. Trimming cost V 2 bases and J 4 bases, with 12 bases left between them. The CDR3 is CASSFDKAIYGYTF. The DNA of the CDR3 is TGCGCCAGCAGCTTTGACAAAGCAATCTATGGCTACACCTTC.

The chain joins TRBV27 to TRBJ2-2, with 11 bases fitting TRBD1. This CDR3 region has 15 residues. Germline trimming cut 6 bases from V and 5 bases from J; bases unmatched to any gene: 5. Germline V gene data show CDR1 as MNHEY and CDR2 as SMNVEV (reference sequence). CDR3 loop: CASRLGQGATGELFF. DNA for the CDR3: TGTGCCAGCAGACTCGGACAGGGGGCAACCGGGGAGCTGTTTTTT.

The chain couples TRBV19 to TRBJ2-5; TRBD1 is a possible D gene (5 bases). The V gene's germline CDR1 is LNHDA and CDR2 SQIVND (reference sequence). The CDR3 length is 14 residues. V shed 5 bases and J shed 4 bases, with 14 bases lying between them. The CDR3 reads CASSPILGVETQYF. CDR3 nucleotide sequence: TGTGCCAGTAGTCCTATCCTAGGGGTAGAGACCCAGTACTTC.